This TCR beta chain is from a study of response to subunit inactivated influenza vaccine. Comment on this clonotype: Its antigen is undetermined.

A single record per CDR3 protein comes from TCRdb applying MiXCR to the RT-PCR reads. The repertoire consists of roughly 180,000 distinct CDR3 sequences, with around a tenth occurring once and the leading ten covering roughly 10%. Trimming shortened V by 7 bases and J by 4 bases, and 13 bases separated the two germline ends. The CDR3 has 14 amino acids. Germline values: CDR1 SEHNR, CDR2 FQNEAQ (reference sequence). Study-wide results and limits: It was suggested by the authors that few new T cells are recruited by each seasonal influenza vaccination.

The chain combines TRBV7-9 with TRBJ2-2, with D possibly matching TRBD2 (6 bases). The sample consisted of non-naive T cells sorted from PBMCs, taken on the day of vaccination. This receptor was identified in a man between 50 and 59 years old who received an inactivated influenza vaccine. The CDR3 nucleotides read TGTGCCAGCAACGGGGACTTCTCCACCGGGGAGCTGTTTTTT. Amino acids: CASNGDFSTGELFF.